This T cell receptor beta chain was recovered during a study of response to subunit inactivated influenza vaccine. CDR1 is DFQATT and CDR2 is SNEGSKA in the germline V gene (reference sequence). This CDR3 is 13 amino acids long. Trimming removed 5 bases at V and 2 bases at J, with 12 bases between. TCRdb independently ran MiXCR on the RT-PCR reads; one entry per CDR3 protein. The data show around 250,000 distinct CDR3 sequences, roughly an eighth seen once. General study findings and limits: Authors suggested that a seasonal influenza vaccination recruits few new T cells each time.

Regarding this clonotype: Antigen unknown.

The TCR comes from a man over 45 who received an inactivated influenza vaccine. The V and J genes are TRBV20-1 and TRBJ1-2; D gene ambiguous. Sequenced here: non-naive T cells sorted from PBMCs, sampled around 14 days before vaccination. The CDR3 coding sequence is TGCAGTGCTGGAGGGAGGAAAAACTATGGCTACACCTTC. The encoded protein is CSAGGRKNYGYTF.